This T cell receptor beta chain was documented in a study of T cells in women clearing cervical HPV infection. Looking at the study overall: Blood came at first lesion visit for cases, post-clearance for controls.

With regard to this clone: Its antigen remains unknown. The read is 3 residues too short to cover the CDR3 end, so that end is filled in from the germline J gene.

General study points: CIN3+ cases had significantly higher TCR richness than controls; evenness did not differ. Controls had more TRBV6-7 (0.16%) than cases (roughly 0.11%).

The method was immunoSEQ multiplex PCR; TCRdb's version includes in-frame clones alone and lacks a portion of them. The sample has 7,500 to 9,500 clones; the top ten hold around 8.2%. This CDR3 is 15 amino acids long. V shed 4 bases, J shed 4 bases, and the junction held 8 bases outside the gene matches. Per the germline V gene, CDR1 is DFQATT and CDR2 is SNEGSKA (reference sequence). The chain joins TRBV20-1 to TRBJ2-1, with 9 bases lining up with TRBD2. The receptor was derived from a woman between 18 and 70 years old with a cervical HPV16 infection that either progressed to CIN3+ or cleared (not recorded which). Sequenced input: blood buffy coat. The CDR3 here is CSAKDRAGGYNEQFF. The sequenced CDR3 bases are TGCAGTGCTAAAGATAGAGCGGGGGGATACAATGAG.